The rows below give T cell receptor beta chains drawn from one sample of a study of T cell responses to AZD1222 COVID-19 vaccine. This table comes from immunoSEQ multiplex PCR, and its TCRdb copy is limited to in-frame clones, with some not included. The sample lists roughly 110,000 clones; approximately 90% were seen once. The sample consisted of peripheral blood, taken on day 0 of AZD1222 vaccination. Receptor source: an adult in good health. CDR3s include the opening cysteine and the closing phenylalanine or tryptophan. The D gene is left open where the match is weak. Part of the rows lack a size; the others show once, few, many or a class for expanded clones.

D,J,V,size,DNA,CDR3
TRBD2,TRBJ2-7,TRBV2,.,TGTGCCAGCAGTGAATCCGGCGGGGGGGGAATCCAGAGCGAGCAGTACTTC,CASSESGGGGIQSEQYF
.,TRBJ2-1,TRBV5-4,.,TGTGCCAGCAGCTTGAGTGGGAGCAATGAGCAGTTCTTC,CASSLSGSNEQFF
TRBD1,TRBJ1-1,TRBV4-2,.,TGTGCCAGCAGCCAAGGGGACAGGGTACGTCCTGAAGCTTTCTTT,CASSQGDRVRPEAFF
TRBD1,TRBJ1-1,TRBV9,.,TGTGCCAGCAGCGGATGGGGACAGGGACTTAATAAAGCTTTCTTT,CASSGWGQGLNKAFF
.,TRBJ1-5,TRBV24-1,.,TGTGCCACCAGTCAGGGGTTTCAGCCCCAGCATTTT,CATSQGFQPQHF
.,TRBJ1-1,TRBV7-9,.,TGTGCCAGCAGCGCACCGGGAAGTTTAACTGAAGCTTTCTTT,CASSAPGSLTEAFF
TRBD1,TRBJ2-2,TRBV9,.,TGTGCCAGCAGCGTCGAACAGGGGGCCGGCGGGGAGCTGTTTTTT,CASSVEQGAGGELFF
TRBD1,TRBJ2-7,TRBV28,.,TGTGCCAGCAGTTTGACAGGGGCCTACGAGCAGTACTTC,CASSLTGAYEQYF
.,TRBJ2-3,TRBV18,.,TGTGCCAGCTCACCACCCCGGGGGACTAGCACAGATACGCAGTATTTT,CASSPPRGTSTDTQYF
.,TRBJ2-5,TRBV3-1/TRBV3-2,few,TGTGCCAGCTCCGTGAGGGGCCGCCAAGAGACCCAGTACTTC,CASSVRGRQETQYF
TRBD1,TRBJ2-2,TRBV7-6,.,TGTGCCAGCAGCTTAGGGGGACAGGGGGCCGGGGAGCTGTTTTTT,CASSLGGQGAGELFF
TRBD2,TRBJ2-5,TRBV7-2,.,TGTGCCAGCAGCCTGACTAGCGGGGGGGGTGAGACCCAGTACTTC,CASSLTSGGGETQYF
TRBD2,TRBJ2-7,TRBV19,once,TGTGCCAGTAGCAAGGGACTAGCGGGGGGATCCTACGAGCAGTACTTC,CASSKGLAGGSYEQYF
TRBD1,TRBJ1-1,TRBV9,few,TGTGCCAGCAGCGTAGGATTTCAGGGGACAGGGAACACTGAAGCTTTCTTT,CASSVGFQGTGNTEAFF
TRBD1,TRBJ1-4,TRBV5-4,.,TGTGCCAGCAGCTACGACCGGGACAGGGGGGATTTT,CASSYDRDRGDF
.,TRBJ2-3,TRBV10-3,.,TGTGCCACTCAATTCGACAGCACAGATACGCAGTATTTT,CATQFDSTDTQYF
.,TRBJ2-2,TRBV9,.,TGTGCCAGCAGCGTACCCCAGTCCAACACCGGGGAGCTGTTTTTT,CASSVPQSNTGELFF
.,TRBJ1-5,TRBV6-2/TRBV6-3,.,TGTGCCAGCAGTCAAGAGACGCTTATAGACAATCAGCCCCAGCATTTT,CASSQETLIDNQPQHF
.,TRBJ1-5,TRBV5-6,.,TGTGCCAGCAGCTTAACCGCGACAGGTTGGAATCAGCCCCAGCATTTT,CASSLTATGWNQPQHF
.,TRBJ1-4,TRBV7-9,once,TGTGCCAGCAGCCACGACGGGCAGGGCCGGGAAAAACTGTTTTTT,CASSHDGQGREKLFF
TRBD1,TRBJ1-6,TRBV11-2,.,TGTGCCAGCAGCTTAGGGGACAGACGTAATTCACCCCTCCACTTT,CASSLGDRRNSPLHF
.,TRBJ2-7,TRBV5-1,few,TGCGCCAGCAGCTTGCAGCAGGGGTTTATTTACGAGCAGTACTTC,CASSLQQGFIYEQYF
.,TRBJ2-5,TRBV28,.,TGTGCCAGCAGTTTATTTCGGGAACAAGAGACCCAGTACTTC,CASSLFREQETQYF
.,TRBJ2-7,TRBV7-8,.,TGTGCCAGCAGCCCAACTGACGGTAGCTCCTACGAGCAGTACTTC,CASSPTDGSSYEQYF
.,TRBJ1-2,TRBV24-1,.,TGTGCCACCAGTGATTTGACGGTCAACTATGGCTACACCTTC,CATSDLTVNYGYTF
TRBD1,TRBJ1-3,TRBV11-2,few,TGTGCCAGCAGCTTAGTACAGGGGTCTGGAAACACCATATATTTT,CASSLVQGSGNTIYF
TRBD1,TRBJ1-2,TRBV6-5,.,TGTGCCAGCAGACGCGGGACAGACTGGAGGAGCGTCCACACCTTC,CASRRGTDWRSVHTF
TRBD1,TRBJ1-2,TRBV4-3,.,TGCGCCAGCAGCCAGGGGGCGGAGGGGGCGGGAGGCTACACCTTC,CASSQGAEGAGGYTF
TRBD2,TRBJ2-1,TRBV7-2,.,TGTGCCAGCAGCCGCGGACTAGCGGGGGCTACCTTCGGGGAGCAGTTCTTC,CASSRGLAGATFGEQFF
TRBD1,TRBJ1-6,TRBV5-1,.,TGCGCCAGCAGCCTGACCGGGACAGGGGGTGGTTCACCCCTCCACTTT,CASSLTGTGGGSPLHF
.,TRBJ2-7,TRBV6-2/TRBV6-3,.,TGTGCCAGCAGCAAGCTTTCGGGGGCTAGTGAGCAGTACTTC,CASSKLSGASEQYF
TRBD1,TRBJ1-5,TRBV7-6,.,TGTGCCAGCAGCTTAGGGGCAGGGGGGCTTCAGCCCCAGCATTTT,CASSLGAGGLQPQHF
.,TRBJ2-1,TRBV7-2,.,TGTGCCAGCAGCCCGAACGGGATAAATGAGCAGTTCTTC,CASSPNGINEQFF
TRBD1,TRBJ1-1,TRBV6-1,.,TGTGCCAGCAGTGAAAGAACAGGGGGGAACACTGAAGCTTTCTTT,CASSERTGGNTEAFF
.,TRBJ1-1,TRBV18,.,TGTGCCAGCTCACCACCGAGTGGGAGGGTGAACACTGAAGCTTTCTTT,CASSPPSGRVNTEAFF
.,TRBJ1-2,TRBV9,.,TGTGCCAGCAGCCCGAGTGACGGCAACTATGGCTACACCTTC,CASSPSDGNYGYTF
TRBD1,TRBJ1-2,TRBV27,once,TGTGCCAGCAGTTTAGGACAGGGGCTTGGGTATGGCTACACCTTC,CASSLGQGLGYGYTF
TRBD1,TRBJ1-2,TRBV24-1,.,TGTGCCACCAGTGAGCCAGGACAGGAATCCTATGGCTACACCTTC,CATSEPGQESYGYTF
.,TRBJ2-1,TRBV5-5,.,TGTGCCAGCAGCGACGGGACTGGCCCCTACAATGAGCAGTTCTTC,CASSDGTGPYNEQFF
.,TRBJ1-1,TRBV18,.,TGTGCCAGCTCACCGAGCGCAATGGCAGGTAACACTGAAGCTTTCTTT,CASSPSAMAGNTEAFF
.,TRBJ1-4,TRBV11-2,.,TGTGCCAGCAGCTTAGGACAGTCAATTATCGAAAAACTGTTTTTT,CASSLGQSIIEKLFF
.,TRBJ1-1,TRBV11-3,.,TGTGCCAGCAGCTTAGGGGCGAAGGCTGAAGCTTTCTTT,CASSLGAKAEAFF